This TCR beta chain was captured in a study of siplizumab effects on memory and regulatory T cells. As for this clone: No antigen is known for it.

Between the trimmed V and J ends, which lost 2 bases and 1 base, there was a span of 9 bases. The germline V gene has CDR1 MNHEY and CDR2 SMNVEV (reference sequence). The CDR3 has 15 residues. Study-wide results and caveats: No naive or memory phenotype could be assigned to roughly 80-95% of proliferating clones.

Around 9.1 x 10^4 TCR templates per sample were sequenced. The method was immunoSEQ multiplex PCR; TCRdb's version includes in-frame clones alone and lacks a portion of them. The profile shows about 110,000 clones, approximately 90% of them singletons. The rearrangement uses TRBV27 and TRBJ1-5; D is unclear. The receptor was derived from a human donor in good health. Input material: Tregs sorted from blood. In DNA form, the CDR3 reads TGTGCCAGCAGTTTAATGAGTATAAGCAATCAGCCCCAGCATTTT. Translating it yields CASSLMSISNQPQHF.